These 9 T cell receptor beta chains were all obtained from the same sample, sequenced in a study of regulatory dendritic cells for organ transplantation. Method: immunoSEQ multiplex PCR; TCRdb's copy keeps in-frame clones and lacks some. The table has 25,000 to 35,000 clones, roughly 79% seen once. Sequenced material: memory CD4+ T cells from blood. The subset is: CD45RO+ memory T cells. The receptors derive from a human donor in good health.

The chain combines TRBV2 with TRBJ2-7; no firm D call. Germline loops: CDR1 SNHLY, CDR2 FYNNEI. This CDR3 region has 14 residues. Trimming shortened V by 1 base and J by 3 bases, and 10 bases separated the two germline ends. The CDR3 is CASSEGSLLYEQYF. The CDR3 DNA is TGTGCCAGCAGTGAAGGAAGCCTGCTCTACGAGCAGTACTTC.

Only one count was recorded for this clone. The CDR3 protein is CASTSWQGANYGYTF. CDR3 sequence (DNA): TGTGCCAGCACCTCATGGCAGGGGGCTAACTATGGCTACACCTTC. The V and J genes are TRBV28 and TRBJ1-2; 7 bases align to TRBD1. V was pared by 7 bases and J by 0 bases, with 8 bases of the junction left unmatched. Germline CDR1 reads MDHEN; CDR2 reads SYDVKM. The CDR3 spans 15 residues.

In its sample, this clone was seen a few times. This chain links TRBV30 with TRBJ1-1; maybe TRBD1 (5 bases). The CDR3 loop spans 14 amino acids. V dropped 3 bases and J dropped 11 bases, with 22 bases sitting between them. Germline CDR1 is GTSNPN and CDR2 is SVGIG (reference sequence). Here the CDR3 DNA reads TGTGCCTGGAGCGACCGGGCTTGGATCGGGGACGCTTTCTTT. Protein: CAWSDRAWIGDAFF. Looking up the rest from reference TRBV30 and TRBJ1-1 gives the full variable domain: SQTIHQWPATLVQPVGSPLSLECTVEGTSNPNLYWYRQAAGRGLQLLFYSVGIGQISSEVPQNLSASRPQDRQFILSSKKLLLSDSGFYLCAWSDRAWIGDAFFGQGTRLTVV.

This clone was counted a single time. In DNA, the CDR3 is TGTGCCAGCAGCGCCAGCGGGGGGAGAACAGATACGCAGTATTTT. It translates to CASSASGGRTDTQYF. V gene TRBV11-2 combines with J gene TRBJ2-3, with TRBD2 matching 9 bases. Germline V CDR1 and CDR2: SGHAT, FQNNGV. This CDR3 region has 15 residues. Unmatched junction bases numbered 6, after V lost 5 bases and J lost 3 bases. The whole variable domain, filled in from reference TRBV11-2 and TRBJ2-3, reads EAGVAQSPRYKIIEKRQSVAFWCNPISGHATLYWYQQILGQGPKLLIQFQNNGVVDDSQLPKDRFSAERLKGVDSTLKIQPAKLEDSAVYLCASSASGGRTDTQYFGPGTRLTVL.

The chain uses TRBV5-4 and TRBJ2-7, with D possibly being TRBD2 (6 bases). The CDR3 runs to 16 residues. The V end was cut by 0 bases, the J end by 2 bases, with 15 bases between. Germline CDR1 SGHNT, CDR2 YYREEE (reference sequence). DNA of the CDR3: TGTGCCAGCAGCTTGGTTGGGAGCGGGCAAGCCTACGAGCAGTACTTC. It specifies CASSLVGSGQAYEQYF.

V is TRBV7-9 and J is TRBJ1-5; D is unresolved. Germline values: CDR1 SEHNR, CDR2 FQNEAQ (reference sequence). V was pared by 1 base and J by 6 bases, with 10 bases between. There are 14 residues in the CDR3. The chain's CDR3 is CASSLGEWGQPQHF. Written as DNA, the CDR3 is TGTGCCAGCAGCTTAGGGGAATGGGGTCAGCCCCAGCATTTT.

This chain uses TRBV19 with TRBJ2-3; 7 positions agree with TRBD2. The germline gives CDR1 LNHDA, CDR2 SQIVND (reference sequence). The CDR3 is 17 residues long. Losses at the gene ends were 3 bases for V and 0 bases for J; bases not matched to a gene: 9. CDR3 in DNA: TGTGCCAGTAGTATGGGGTCTAGCGGACTGAGCACAGATACGCAGTATTTT. Its protein product is CASSMGSSGLSTDTQYF.

This clone occurred a few times. The chain joins TRBV9 to TRBJ1-1; possible D gene TRBD1, 5 bases. CDR3 length equals 14 residues. Trimming stripped 0 bases from V and 4 bases from J, with 10 bases between. From germline, CDR1 is SGDLS and CDR2 YYNGEE. The CDR3 nucleotides read TGTGCCAGCAGCGTAGACGGGGCGAGCACTGAAGCTTTCTTT. This encodes CASSVDGASTEAFF.

The rearrangement links TRBV5-8 to TRBJ2-1, with a weak D call TRBD2 (7 bases). In germline, CDR1 is SGHTS, CDR2 YDEGEE. The CDR3 contains 15 residues. Trimming shortened V by 4 bases and J by 3 bases, and 14 bases separated the two germline ends. As DNA, the CDR3 is TGTGCCAGCAGCGGCACAGGGACTATCTACAATGAGCAGTTCTTC. This sequence encodes CASSGTGTIYNEQFF.